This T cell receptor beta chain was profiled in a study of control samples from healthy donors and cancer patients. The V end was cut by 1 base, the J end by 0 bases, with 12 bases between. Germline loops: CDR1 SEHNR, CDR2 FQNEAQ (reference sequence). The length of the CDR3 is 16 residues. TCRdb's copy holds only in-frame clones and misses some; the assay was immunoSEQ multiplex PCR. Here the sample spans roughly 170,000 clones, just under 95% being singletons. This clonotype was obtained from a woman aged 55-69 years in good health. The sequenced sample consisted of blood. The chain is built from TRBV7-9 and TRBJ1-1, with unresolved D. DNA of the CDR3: TGTGCCAGCAGCTTAGTTGGCTACCCCCTGAACACTGAAGCTTTCTTT. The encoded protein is CASSLVGYPLNTEAFF.